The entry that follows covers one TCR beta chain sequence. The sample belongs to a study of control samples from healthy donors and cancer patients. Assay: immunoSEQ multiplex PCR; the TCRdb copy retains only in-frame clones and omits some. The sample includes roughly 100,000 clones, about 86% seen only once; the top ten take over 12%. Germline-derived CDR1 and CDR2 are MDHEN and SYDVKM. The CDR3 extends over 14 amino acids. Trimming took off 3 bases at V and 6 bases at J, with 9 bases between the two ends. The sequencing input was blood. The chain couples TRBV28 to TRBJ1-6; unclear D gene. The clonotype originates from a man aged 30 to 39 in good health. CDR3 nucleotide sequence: TGTGCCAGCAGTTTTGGGTTGGGTAATTCACCCCTCCACTTT. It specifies CASSFGLGNSPLHF.